A single TCR beta chain is shown here with its context. There are 15 residues in the CDR3. Germline-derived CDR1 and CDR2 are MNHNS and SASEGT. V was shortened by 2 bases and J by 1 base, with 11 bases between the two germline ends. Under the authors' procedure: Estimation of nucleated cell counts was performed using reference gene primer amplification. The repertoire was sequenced with immunoSEQ multiplex PCR; TCRdb's copy has only in-frame clones and lacks some. That table is the source of V, J and clone size, and D and trimming were worked out from the DNA. Of under 200,000 clones listed, approximately 73% are singletons. The data derive from a study of blood T cell repertoires in COVID-19. The overall study: The United States, Italy and Spain were the sources of the acute and convalescent COVID-19 samples. PBMCs, B-cell-depleted T cells, or T cells provided the cDNA or gDNA that made up the material.

Specimen: peripheral blood. The V call is TRBV6-1, the J call TRBJ2-5; weak D call: TRBD2 (6 bases). This receptor was taken from an elderly woman with acute or convalescent COVID-19. Here the CDR3 reads CASSESRGFQETQYF. Written as DNA, the CDR3 is TGTGCCAGCAGTGAAAGTCGGGGGTTCCAAGAGACCCAGTACTTC.